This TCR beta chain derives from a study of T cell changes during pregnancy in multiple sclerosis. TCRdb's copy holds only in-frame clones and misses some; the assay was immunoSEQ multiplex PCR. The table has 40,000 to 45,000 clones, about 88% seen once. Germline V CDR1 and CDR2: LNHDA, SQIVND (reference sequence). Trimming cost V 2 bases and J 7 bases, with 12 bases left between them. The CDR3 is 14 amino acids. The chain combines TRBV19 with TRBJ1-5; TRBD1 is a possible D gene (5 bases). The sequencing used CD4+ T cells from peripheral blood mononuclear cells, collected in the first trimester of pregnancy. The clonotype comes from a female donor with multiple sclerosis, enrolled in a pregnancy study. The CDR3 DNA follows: TGTGCCAGTAGTATAAGGGAGGGGAAGCAGCCCCAGCATTTT. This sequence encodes CASSIREGKQPQHF.